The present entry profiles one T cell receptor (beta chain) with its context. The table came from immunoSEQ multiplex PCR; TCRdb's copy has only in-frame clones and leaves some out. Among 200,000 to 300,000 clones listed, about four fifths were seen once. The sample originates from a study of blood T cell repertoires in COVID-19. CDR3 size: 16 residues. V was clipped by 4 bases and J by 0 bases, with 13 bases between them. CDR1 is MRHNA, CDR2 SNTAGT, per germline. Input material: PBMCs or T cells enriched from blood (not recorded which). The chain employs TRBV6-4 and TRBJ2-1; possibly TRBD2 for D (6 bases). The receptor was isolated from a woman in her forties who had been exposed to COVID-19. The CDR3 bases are TGTGCCAGCAGTGTCTTAGCGGCAAGCTCCTACAATGAGCAGTTCTTC. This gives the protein CASSVLAASSYNEQFF.